These 10 T cell receptor beta chains share one sample of origin, sequenced in a study of blood T cell repertoires in COVID-19. The data were produced by immunoSEQ multiplex PCR, yet TCRdb's version contains in-frame clones alone and is incomplete. The profile shows 98,000 or so clones, less than 90% of them singletons. Material for sequencing was peripheral blood. These receptors were collected from a human donor in a cohort sampled during active COVID-19.

The V gene is TRBV2, the J gene TRBJ1-4; 9 positions agree with TRBD1. The length of the CDR3 is 15 residues. Germline CDR1 SNHLY, CDR2 FYNNEI. The V segment lost 6 bases and the J segment 7 bases; nucleotides outside the gene matches: 9. The CDR3 sequence: CASSPLGQGTEKLFF. The CDR3 bases are TGTGCCAGCAGCCCGCTCGGACAGGGGACTGAAAAACTGTTTTTT. Based on the CDR3 plus reference TRBV2 and TRBJ1-4, the full variable domain is EPEVTQTPSHQVTQMGQEVILRCVPISNHLYFYWYRQILGQKVEFLVSFYNNEISEKSEIFDDQFSVERPDGSNFTLKIRSTKLEDSAMYFCASSPLGQGTEKLFFGSGTQLSVL.

This chain links TRBV5-1 with TRBJ1-3, with D possibly matching TRBD1 (5 bases). The germline gives CDR1 SGHRS, CDR2 YFSETQ. This CDR3 spans 14 amino acids. V dropped 2 bases and J dropped 1 base, with 7 bases sitting between them. CDR3 bases: TGCGCCAGCAGCTTAGGGGTATCTGGAAACACCATATATTTT. Translation: CASSLGVSGNTIYF.

V gene TRBV18 combines with J gene TRBJ2-7, with 10 bases lining up with TRBD2. Germline values: CDR1 KGHSH, CDR2 LQKENI. J was trimmed by 3 bases and V by 3 bases; bases with no gene match: 14. This CDR3 spans 18 amino acids. The CDR3 loop is CASSPPPGGLAKNYEQYF. In DNA form, the CDR3 reads TGTGCCAGCTCACCCCCCCCGGGGGGACTAGCGAAAAACTACGAGCAGTACTTC.

The gene calls are TRBV19 and TRBJ2-2; D perhaps matches TRBD2 (5 bases). Trimming removed 4 bases from V and 6 bases from J, with 15 bases in between. Germline CDR1 is LNHDA and CDR2 is SQIVND (reference sequence). CDR3 length: 15 residues. CDR3 in DNA: TGTGCCAGTAGTACCCCGGACTTTACGGCCGGGGAGCTGTTTTTT. Amino acid sequence: CASSTPDFTAGELFF.

The chain carries TRBV7-3 and TRBJ2-1; 13 bases agree with TRBD2. This CDR3 contains 13 residues. J gave up 11 bases and V 5 bases, and 3 bases lay outside the gene matches. CDR1 is SGHTA and CDR2 is FQGTGA in the germline V gene. The CDR3 DNA is TGTGCCAGCAGCACCGGGACTAGCGGGAAGCAGTTCTTC. It is translated as CASSTGTSGKQFF.

The CDR3 DNA follows: TGTGCCAGCAGCTTCCAGGATGGCTACACCTTC. This codes for CASSFQDGYTF. The chain joins TRBV7-8 to TRBJ1-2; no reliable D call. Trimming shortened V by 3 bases and J by 6 bases, and 5 bases separated the two germline ends. The CDR3 spans 11 residues. Germline assignment: CDR1 SGHVS and CDR2 FQNEAQ.

The chain has TRBV10-3 and TRBJ2-3; 11 positions agree with TRBD2. Germline V gene data show CDR1 as ENHRY and CDR2 as SYGVKD. The CDR3 covers 16 residues. V lost 4 bases, J lost 2 bases, and 5 bases stayed unmatched. The chain's CDR3 is CAISVASGGNTDTQYF. In nucleotides, the CDR3 is TGTGCCATCAGTGTCGCTAGCGGGGGGAACACAGATACGCAGTATTTT.

This chain connects TRBV6-5 to TRBJ1-2; 9 bases line up with TRBD1. Germline CDR1 reads MNHEY; CDR2 reads SVGAGI. The J segment lost 11 bases and the V segment lost 5 bases, leaving 12 bases of the junction unmatched. The CDR3 runs 14 residues. The CDR3 sequence: CASSPTDRGATYTF. The CDR3 nucleotides are TGTGCCAGCAGTCCAACTGACAGGGGGGCGACTTACACCTTC.

CDR3 in amino acids: CASSTDRGQTQYF. In DNA form, the CDR3 reads TGCGCCAGCAGCACGGACAGGGGTCAGACCCAGTACTTC. The chain joins TRBV5-1 to TRBJ2-5, with 9 bases matching TRBD1. J gave up 6 bases and V 4 bases, and 4 bases lay outside the gene matches. Germline V gene lookup returns CDR1 SGHRS and CDR2 YFSETQ. The CDR3 covers 13 residues.

This chain's CDR3 is CASTPTGMGETQYF. CDR3 DNA sequence: TGCGCCAGCACCCCGACGGGGATGGGAGAGACCCAGTACTTC. The chain employs TRBV5-1 and TRBJ2-5, with D possibly being TRBD2 (5 bases). The CDR3 has 14 residues. Germline values: CDR1 SGHRS, CDR2 YFSETQ. The germline V and J ends were trimmed by 6 bases and 4 bases, with 16 bases remaining between them.